This is a list of T cell receptor beta chains from one sample in a study of regulatory T cells in long-lasting Graves disease. A single record per CDR3 protein comes from TCRdb applying MiXCR to the multiplex PCR reads. The data show a few hundred thousand distinct CDR3 sequences, with roughly 22% seen just once and around 13% held by the top ten. The specimen comprised peripheral blood mononuclear cells (PBMCs), sampled when the disease was refractory, from a patient treated with antithyroid drugs. Receptors originate from a female donor with Graves disease. Both conserved end residues are part of each CDR3. D genes are given only for firm matches. The listing skips clone size in some rows; elsewhere it reads once, few, many or a size class.

J: TRBJ1-2; V: TRBV28; size: .; D: .; DNA: TGTGCCAGCAGCTCCGTAGACTATGGCTACACCTTC; CDR3: CASSSVDYGYTF
J: TRBJ2-7; V: TRBV7-3; size: .; D: .; DNA: TGTGCCAGCAGCGAAGGGGGTGGCGGGGCCCCCTACGAGCAGTACTTC; CDR3: CASSEGGGGAPYEQYF
J: TRBJ2-7; V: TRBV5-1; size: .; D: .; DNA: TGCGCCAGCAGAGAGGGGGACTCGCCCACCGAGCAGTACTTC; CDR3: CASREGDSPTEQYF
J: TRBJ2-2; V: TRBV2; size: many; D: TRBD2; DNA: TGTGCCAGCAGCCAGCTAGCGGGGGTGAACACCGGGGAGCTGTTTTTT; CDR3: CASSQLAGVNTGELFF
J: TRBJ1-1; V: TRBV15; size: few; D: .; DNA: TGTGCCACCAGCAGAGAGGGGGGGTCGCAGGACTCTGAAGCTTTCTTT; CDR3: CATSREGGSQDSEAFF
J: TRBJ2-5; V: TRBV30; size: .; D: .; DNA: TGTGCCAGAGGGGGGGTGGAGACCCAGTACTTC; CDR3: CARGGVETQYF
J: TRBJ2-7; V: TRBV7-3; size: .; D: TRBD1; DNA: TGTGCCAGCAGCTCCGACAGGGGGCAGGACGAGCAGTACTTC; CDR3: CASSSDRGQDEQYF
J: TRBJ2-7; V: TRBV9; size: many; D: TRBD1; DNA: TGTGCCAGCAGCGAGACAGGGGAATCCTACGAGCAGTACTTC; CDR3: CASSETGESYEQYF
J: TRBJ2-5; V: TRBV7-3; size: many; D: .; DNA: TGTGCCAGCAGCCCGGGGGTGCAAGAGACCCAGTACTTC; CDR3: CASSPGVQETQYF
J: TRBJ2-6; V: TRBV27; size: few; D: TRBD1; DNA: TGTGCCAGCAGTTATCCCGGCAGGGGGATCTCTGGGGCCAACGTCCTGACTTTC; CDR3: CASSYPGRGISGANVLTF
J: TRBJ2-1; V: TRBV28; size: few; D: .; DNA: TGTGCCAGCAGTTTCTCCCCGTACAATGAGCAGTTCTTC; CDR3: CASSFSPYNEQFF
J: TRBJ1-2; V: TRBV11-2; size: many; D: .; DNA: TGTGCCAGCAGCTTTGTCCAGGGCGATGGCTACACCTTC; CDR3: CASSFVQGDGYTF
J: TRBJ1-1; V: TRBV6-9; size: many; D: .; DNA: TGTGCCAGCAGTTACCGAGGGGTGACTGAAGCTTTCTTT; CDR3: CASSYRGVTEAFF
J: TRBJ2-5; V: TRBV3-1; size: .; D: .; DNA: TGTGCCAGCAGCCAAAGAGGACACCTCCCCGAGACCCAGTACTTC; CDR3: CASSQRGHLPETQYF
J: TRBJ1-5; V: TRBV12-3/TRBV12-4; size: .; D: .; DNA: TGTGCCAGCAGTTTAGGGATTAATCAGCCCCGGCATTTT; CDR3: CASSLGINQPRHF
J: TRBJ1-1; V: TRBV3-1; size: many; D: .; DNA: TGTGCCAGCAGCCAAGAGGAAGGGATGAGCACTGAAGCTTTCTTT; CDR3: CASSQEEGMSTEAFF
J: TRBJ1-3; V: TRBV19; size: .; D: .; DNA: TGTGCCAGTAATCCGGGACGGGCATACTCTGGAAACACCATATATTTT; CDR3: CASNPGRAYSGNTIYF
J: TRBJ1-2; V: TRBV6-5; size: once; D: .; DNA: TGTGCCAGCAGTTCAGACACTTATAACTATGGCTACACCTTC; CDR3: CASSSDTYNYGYTF
J: TRBJ2-3; V: TRBV6-9; size: .; D: TRBD2; DNA: TGTGCCAGCAGTTACCGGGGGGACACAGATACGCAGTATTTT; CDR3: CASSYRGDTDTQYF
J: TRBJ2-7; V: TRBV5-1; size: few; D: TRBD2; DNA: TGCGCCAGCAGCTTCACTAGCGGGGGGACAACTACCTACGAGCAGTACTTC; CDR3: CASSFTSGGTTTYEQYF
J: TRBJ2-7; V: TRBV3-1; size: .; D: TRBD1; DNA: TGTGCCAGCAGCCAAGCCGGGACAGGGACCTACGAGCAGTACTTC; CDR3: CASSQAGTGTYEQYF
J: TRBJ2-3; V: TRBV2; size: .; D: .; DNA: TGTGCCCTGGACCAGGCTCTTAGGGGGGGGGATACGCAGTATTTT; CDR3: CALDQALRGGDTQYF
J: TRBJ1-2; V: TRBV27; size: many; D: TRBD1; DNA: TGTGCCAGCAGTTTCCTACTTGGACAGGGTGGTGGCTACACCTTC; CDR3: CASSFLLGQGGGYTF
J: TRBJ1-2; V: TRBV7-3; size: few; D: TRBD1; DNA: TGTGCCAGCAGCGTCGACAGGGGTATCGGCTACACCTTC; CDR3: CASSVDRGIGYTF
J: TRBJ2-7; V: TRBV10-3; size: .; D: TRBD2; DNA: TGTGCCATCAGGGGGCGTCGAACTAGCGGGGGTCCCTACGAGCAGTACTTC; CDR3: CAIRGRRTSGGPYEQYF
J: TRBJ1-5; V: TRBV3-1; size: .; D: .; DNA: TGTGCCAGCAGCCACGAGGGGCCCCAGCATTTT; CDR3: CASSHEGPQHF
J: TRBJ1-1; V: TRBV12-3/TRBV12-4; size: many; D: .; DNA: TGTGCCAGCAAAAGCGGCGAGACGAACACTGAAGCTTTCTTT; CDR3: CASKSGETNTEAFF
J: TRBJ1-1; V: TRBV7-9; size: few; D: .; DNA: TGTGCCAGCAGCCGTCAGGTAGTCCCTGAAGCTTTCTTT; CDR3: CASSRQVVPEAFF
J: TRBJ1-1; V: TRBV6-1; size: .; D: TRBD1; DNA: TGTGCCAGCAGGGGCAGACAGGGGGAAACTGAAGCTTTCTTT; CDR3: CASRGRQGETEAFF
J: TRBJ2-1; V: TRBV2; size: .; D: TRBD2; DNA: TGTGCCAGCGGCGGGGGGAACTCCTACAATGAGCAGTTCTTC; CDR3: CASGGGNSYNEQFF
J: TRBJ2-5; V: TRBV10-2; size: .; D: TRBD2; DNA: TGCGCCAGCAGTCCTAGCGGGGGGTTCAGTAAGACCCAGTACTTC; CDR3: CASSPSGGFSKTQYF
J: TRBJ2-5; V: TRBV7-2; size: .; D: TRBD1; DNA: TGTGCCAGCAGTCCCGGGACAGGGGGTCTTACGCCCCAGTACTTC; CDR3: CASSPGTGGLTPQYF
J: TRBJ2-5; V: TRBV27; size: .; D: TRBD1; DNA: TGTGCCAGCAGTTCTAGGGGGCGGAGAGAGACCCAGTACTTC; CDR3: CASSSRGRRETQYF
J: TRBJ1-5; V: TRBV29-1; size: many; D: .; DNA: TGCAGCGTTGGCCAAGAAGATCAGCCCCAGCATTTT; CDR3: CSVGQEDQPQHF
J: TRBJ1-1; V: TRBV30; size: few; D: .; DNA: TGTGCCTGGAGACCGGGGACGTTTACTCGTCGGTGGAGCACTGAAGCTTTCTTT; CDR3: CAWRPGTFTRRWSTEAFF
J: TRBJ2-7; V: TRBV12-3/TRBV12-4; size: many; D: TRBD1; DNA: TGTGCCAGCAGCCCTAGGGCGGACAGGGCGGAATTCTACGAGCAGTACTTC; CDR3: CASSPRADRAEFYEQYF
J: TRBJ1-4; V: TRBV12-3/TRBV12-4; size: many; D: .; DNA: TGTGCCAGCAGCAGAACCGCAACTAATGAAAAACTGTTTTTT; CDR3: CASSRTATNEKLFF
J: TRBJ2-5; V: TRBV6-5; size: many; D: .; DNA: TGTGCCAGCAGTTACCCCGAACTGAGCGGGCAAGAGACCCAGTACTTC; CDR3: CASSYPELSGQETQYF
J: TRBJ1-2; V: TRBV7-8; size: many; D: .; DNA: TGTGCCAGCAGCTTAGCGACAGGACCTGGAGCTGTCTATGGCTACACCTTC; CDR3: CASSLATGPGAVYGYTF
J: TRBJ2-7; V: TRBV12-3/TRBV12-4; size: .; D: TRBD1; DNA: TGTGCCAGCAAACCAGTGGGAGGGACAGGGTCTTACGAGCAGTACTTC; CDR3: CASKPVGGTGSYEQYF
J: TRBJ1-2; V: TRBV7-8; size: few; D: .; DNA: TGTGCCAGCAGCACTTATGACGGGGCTAACTATGGCTACACCTTC; CDR3: CASSTYDGANYGYTF
J: TRBJ2-2; V: TRBV5-4; size: few; D: .; DNA: TGTGCCAGCAGCTTGGATGCGAACACCGGGGAGCTGTTTTTT; CDR3: CASSLDANTGELFF
J: TRBJ2-5; V: TRBV20-1; size: .; D: .; DNA: TGCAGTGCTGCGGGATCTTATACCACCGGGGAGACCCAGTACTTC; CDR3: CSAAGSYTTGETQYF
J: TRBJ2-3; V: TRBV2; size: .; D: .; DNA: TGTGCCAGCAATGCGGGGCCAAGCACAGATACGCAGTATTTT; CDR3: CASNAGPSTDTQYF
J: TRBJ2-2; V: TRBV20-1; size: .; D: .; DNA: TGCAGTGCTAGAGCGGGTAAAAACACCGGGGAGCTGTTTTTT; CDR3: CSARAGKNTGELFF
J: TRBJ1-2; V: TRBV30; size: .; D: TRBD1; DNA: TGTGCCTACCCCACTCCCGGGACAGGGGGTATTGGCTACACCTTC; CDR3: CAYPTPGTGGIGYTF
J: TRBJ2-5; V: TRBV29-1; size: once; D: .; DNA: TGCAGCGTTGTCGACGGATGGGTAGAGACCCAGTACTTC; CDR3: CSVVDGWVETQYF
J: TRBJ1-1; V: TRBV7-7; size: many; D: .; DNA: TGTGCCAGCAGTTTTGACCCGAACACTGAAGCTTTCTTT; CDR3: CASSFDPNTEAFF